These T cell receptor beta chains were read from a single sample in a study of OX40 agonist ivuxolimab in advanced cancers. Measured with immunoSEQ multiplex PCR; TCRdb has only the in-frame clones, and not every one. The repertoire holds around 43,000 clones, with around 90% as singletons. The specimen was CD4+ or CD8+ T cells sorted from blood, collected in a trial of the OX40 agonist ivuxolimab. The receptors stem from an adult with an advanced solid tumor such as melanoma, head and neck, liver or kidney cancer. The CDR3 runs from the conserved cysteine through the conserved F or W. The D gene is left open where the match is weak. Rows give clone size only sometimes, using once, few, many, or a class for an expanded clone.

v_gene	d_gene	j_gene	abundance	CDR3nt	CDR3aa
TRBV2	TRBD2	TRBJ2-3	NA	TGTGCCAGCGGGGCCCACCCGGGGACTATCACAGATACGCAGTATTTT	CASGAHPGTITDTQYF
TRBV6-1	TRBD2	TRBJ2-7	NA	TGTGCCGGGTCACAGCGGGGGGGCAGGTACGAGCAGTACTTC	CAGSQRGGRYEQYF
TRBV18	NA	TRBJ2-3	NA	TGTGCCAGCTCACCAATAGTATTAAGCACAGATACGCAGTATTTT	CASSPIVLSTDTQYF
TRBV29-1	TRBD1	TRBJ1-1	NA	TGCAGCGTTGACGGGGGACAGGGTATGAACACTGAAGCTTTCTTT	CSVDGGQGMNTEAFF
TRBV7-9	NA	TRBJ2-7	NA	TGTGCCAGCAGCTTGTCGGGGGCCGAGCAGTACTTC	CASSLSGAEQYF
TRBV5-6	TRBD2	TRBJ2-7	NA	TGTGCCAGCAGCCCCGGGGGGGTCTACGAGCAGTACTTC	CASSPGGVYEQYF
TRBV11-2	TRBD1	TRBJ1-2	NA	TGTGCCAGCAGCGTGGACAGGGGCGGATATGGCTACACCTTC	CASSVDRGGYGYTF
TRBV2	NA	TRBJ1-5	NA	TGTGCCAGCAGTGGAACCTGGCTGGGCAATCAGCCCCAGCATTTT	CASSGTWLGNQPQHF
TRBV15	TRBD1	TRBJ1-1	NA	TGTGCCACCAGCAGAGACAGGGGGGTGAACACTGAAGCTTTCTTT	CATSRDRGVNTEAFF
TRBV27	NA	TRBJ2-1	NA	TGTGCCAGCAGTTTAGGGTCCTACAATGAGCAGTTCTTC	CASSLGSYNEQFF
TRBV5-4	NA	TRBJ2-7	once	TGTGCCAGCGGGGACGGGACACGCGCGCGGCTACTACGCGAGCAGTACTTC	CASGDGTRARLLREQYF
TRBV27	NA	TRBJ2-1	NA	TGTGCCAGCAGTTTCTCGAGCTCCTACAATGAGCAGTTCTTC	CASSFSSSYNEQFF
TRBV7-6	NA	TRBJ1-2	NA	TGTGCCAGCAGCTTAGATCAGGGAAGCAGGAGCGGCTACACCTTC	CASSLDQGSRSGYTF
TRBV9	TRBD2	TRBJ2-3	NA	TGTGCCAGCAGTCTTCCCCTAGCGGGGGGGCCTGATACGCAGTATTTT	CASSLPLAGGPDTQYF
TRBV5-5	TRBD1	TRBJ1-5	once	TGTGCCAGCAGCACCCTGGGACAGATTAATCAGCCCCAGCATTTT	CASSTLGQINQPQHF
TRBV6-6	NA	TRBJ2-5	NA	TGTGCCAGCAGTTACTCAGAGACCCAGTACTTC	CASSYSETQYF
TRBV9	NA	TRBJ2-1	NA	TGTGCCAGCAGCGTAGTTGAGGGGATCGATGAGCAGTTCTTC	CASSVVEGIDEQFF
TRBV7-7	TRBD1	TRBJ1-2	NA	TGTGCCAGCAGCTACCCCAGGGGGGGATCATATGGCTACACCTTC	CASSYPRGGSYGYTF
TRBV4-1	TRBD2	TRBJ2-1	NA	TGCGCCAGCAGCCCCTATAGCGGGGGCCTGTACAATGAGCAGTTCTTC	CASSPYSGGLYNEQFF
TRBV10-3	TRBD2	TRBJ2-7	NA	TGTGCCATCAGTGGAACGGGAGGGTCCGAGCAGTACTTC	CAISGTGGSEQYF
TRBV10-1	NA	TRBJ2-1	NA	TGCGCCAGCAGCCACCGGCCGGGCCAGAGGGTGTTCTTC	CASSHRPGQRVFF
TRBV4-1	NA	TRBJ1-2	NA	TGCGCCAGCAGCCCCTCGGGGGGAGGAGACTATGGCTACACCTTC	CASSPSGGGDYGYTF
TRBV15	NA	TRBJ2-2	few	TGTGCCACCAGCATGACAATACCGGGGGAGCTGTTTTTT	CATSMTIPGELFF
TRBV27	NA	TRBJ1-6	NA	TGTGCCAGCAGTTTAGCGGGGAATTGGTCACCCCTCCACTTT	CASSLAGNWSPLHF
TRBV7-6	TRBD1	TRBJ1-2	NA	TGTGCCAGCAGCTACGGAACGGGACAGAGCTATGGCTACACCTTC	CASSYGTGQSYGYTF
TRBV13	NA	TRBJ2-7	NA	TGTGCCAGCAGCAGCCGAGGGGGAAGCTCCTACGAGCAGTACTTC	CASSSRGGSSYEQYF
TRBV5-1	NA	TRBJ2-7	NA	TGCGCCAGCAGCTTTGATAGGTACGAGCAGTACTTC	CASSFDRYEQYF
TRBV2	NA	TRBJ1-1	few	TGTGCCGGCGGCCAGGGGAGGACTGAAGCTTTCTTT	CAGGQGRTEAFF
TRBV9	TRBD1	TRBJ2-7	once	TGTGCCAGCAGCGAGGGGACAGGCCCCTACGAGCAGTACTTC	CASSEGTGPYEQYF